This TCR beta chain was observed in a study of HIV-infected children after antiretroviral therapy interruption. Study-wide points: Naive CD4+ CDR3 sharing between time points fell after interruption began. By the end of treatment interruption, naive CD4+ clonality (Gini) increased.

RNA-based 3' RACE libraries used unique molecular identifiers. One entry per CDR3 protein, called by TCRdb with MiXCR from the 3' RACE reads. The table records tens of thousands of distinct CDR3 sequences, about 6.5% of them present only once. Relative to its sample, this clonotype is medium-sized. Its antigen is unknown. The junction departs from the called germline gene at one end, perhaps through a read error. The CDR3 is made up of 16 amino acids. Stated treatment: PENTA 11 planned treatment interruption arm or continuous ART arm. From thawed PBMCs, naive CD4+ CD45RA+ CD45RO- T cells were sorted. This specimen consisted of CD45RA+ CD4+ T cells from PBMCs, pooled from several time points, obtained from a donor given antiretroviral therapy, either interrupted or continuous. Subset: naive CD4+ CD45RA+ CD45RO- T cells. The TCR comes from a pool of human donors with HIV. This chain links TRBV12-3 or TRBV12-4 with TRBJ2-1, with D possibly being TRBD2 (7 bases). The CDR3 loop reads CASSQDWGGADAEQFF. The CDR3 nucleotides read TGTGCAAGCAGCCAAGACTGGGGGGGCGCGGATGCTGAGCAGTTCTTC.